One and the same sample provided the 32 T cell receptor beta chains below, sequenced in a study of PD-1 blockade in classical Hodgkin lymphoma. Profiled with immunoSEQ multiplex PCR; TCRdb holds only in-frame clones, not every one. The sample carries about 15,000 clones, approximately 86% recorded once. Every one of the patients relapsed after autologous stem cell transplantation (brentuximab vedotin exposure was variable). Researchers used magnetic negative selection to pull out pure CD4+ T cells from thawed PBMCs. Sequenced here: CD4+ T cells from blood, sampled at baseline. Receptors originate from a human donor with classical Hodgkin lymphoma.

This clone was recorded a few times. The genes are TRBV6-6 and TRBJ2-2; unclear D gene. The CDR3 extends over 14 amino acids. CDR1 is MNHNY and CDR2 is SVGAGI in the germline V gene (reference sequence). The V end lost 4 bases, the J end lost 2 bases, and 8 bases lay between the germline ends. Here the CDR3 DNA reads TGTGCCAGCAGTTTCTCGATTAACACCGGGGAGCTGTTTTTT. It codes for CASSFSINTGELFF.

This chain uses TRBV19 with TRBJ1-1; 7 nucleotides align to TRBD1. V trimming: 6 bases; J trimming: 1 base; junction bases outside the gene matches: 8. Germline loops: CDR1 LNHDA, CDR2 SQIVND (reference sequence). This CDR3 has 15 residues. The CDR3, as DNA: TGTGCCAGTAGCAAACCCCGGACAGGGAACACTGAAGCTTTCTTT. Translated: CASSKPRTGNTEAFF.

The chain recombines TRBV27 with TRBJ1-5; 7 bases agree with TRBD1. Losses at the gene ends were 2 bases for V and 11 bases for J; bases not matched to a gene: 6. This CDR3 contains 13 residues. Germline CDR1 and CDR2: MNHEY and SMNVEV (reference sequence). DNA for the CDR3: TGTGCCAGCAGTTTAGCGTACAGGGGAACCCAGCATTTT. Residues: CASSLAYRGTQHF.

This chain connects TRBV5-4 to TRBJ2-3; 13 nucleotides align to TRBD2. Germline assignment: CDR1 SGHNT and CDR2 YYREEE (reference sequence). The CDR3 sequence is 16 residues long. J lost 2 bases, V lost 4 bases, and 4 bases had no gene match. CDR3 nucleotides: TGTGCCAGCAGCGCGGGACTAGCGGGGTTCACAGATACGCAGTATTTT. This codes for CASSAGLAGFTDTQYF.

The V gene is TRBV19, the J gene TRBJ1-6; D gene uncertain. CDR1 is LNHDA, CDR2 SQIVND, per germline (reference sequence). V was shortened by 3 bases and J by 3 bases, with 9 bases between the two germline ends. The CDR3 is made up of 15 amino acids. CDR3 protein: CASSIAGVYNSPLHF. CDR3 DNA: TGTGCCAGTAGTATTGCGGGAGTCTATAATTCACCCCTCCACTTT.

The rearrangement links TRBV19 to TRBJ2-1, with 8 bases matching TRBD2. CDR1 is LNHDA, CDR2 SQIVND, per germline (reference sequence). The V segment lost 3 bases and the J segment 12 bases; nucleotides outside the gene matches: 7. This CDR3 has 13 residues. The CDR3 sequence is CASSMVAGGGQFF. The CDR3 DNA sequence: TGTGCCAGTAGTATGGTTGCGGGAGGTGGGCAGTTCTTC. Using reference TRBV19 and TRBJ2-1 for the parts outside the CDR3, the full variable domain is DGGITQSPKYLFRKEGQNVTLSCEQNLNHDAMYWYRQDPGQGLRLIYYSQIVNDFQKGDIAEGYSVSREKKESFPLTVTSAQKNPTAFYLCASSMVAGGGQFFGPGTRLTVL.

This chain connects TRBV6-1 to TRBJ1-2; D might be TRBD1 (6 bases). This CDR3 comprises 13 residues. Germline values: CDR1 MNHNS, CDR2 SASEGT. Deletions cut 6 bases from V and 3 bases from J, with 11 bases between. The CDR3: CASRYGQYYGYTF. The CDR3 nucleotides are TGTGCCAGCAGGTACGGACAGTACTATGGCTACACCTTC.

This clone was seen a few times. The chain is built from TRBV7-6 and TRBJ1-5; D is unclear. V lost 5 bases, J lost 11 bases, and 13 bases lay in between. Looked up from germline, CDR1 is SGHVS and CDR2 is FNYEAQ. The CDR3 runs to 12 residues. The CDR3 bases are TGTGCCAGCAGCCCAGCCTCCGGAACCCAGCATTTT. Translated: CASSPASGTQHF.

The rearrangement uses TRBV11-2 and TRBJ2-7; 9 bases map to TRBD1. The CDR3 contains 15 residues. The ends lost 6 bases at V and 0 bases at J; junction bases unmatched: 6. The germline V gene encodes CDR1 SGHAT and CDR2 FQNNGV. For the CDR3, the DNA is TGTGCCAGCAGTTTTACAGGGGGCTTCTCCTACGAGCAGTACTTC. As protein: CASSFTGGFSYEQYF.

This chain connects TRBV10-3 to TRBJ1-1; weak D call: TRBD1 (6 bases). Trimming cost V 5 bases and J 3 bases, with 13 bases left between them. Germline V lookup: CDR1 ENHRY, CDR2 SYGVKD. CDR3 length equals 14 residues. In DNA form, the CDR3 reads TGTGCCATCAGTAAGAACAGGGACGACACTGAAGCTTTCTTT. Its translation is CAISKNRDDTEAFF.

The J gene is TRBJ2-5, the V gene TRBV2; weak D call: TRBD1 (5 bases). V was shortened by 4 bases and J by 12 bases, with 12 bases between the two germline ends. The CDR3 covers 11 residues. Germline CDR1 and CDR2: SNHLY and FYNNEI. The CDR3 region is CASSAGHIEYF. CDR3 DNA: TGTGCCAGCAGTGCTGGACATATAGAGTACTTC. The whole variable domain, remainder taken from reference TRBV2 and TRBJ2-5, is EPEVTQTPSHQVTQMGQEVILRCVPISNHLYFYWYRQILGQKVEFLVSFYNNEISEKSEIFDDQFSVERPDGSNFTLKIRSTKLEDSAMYFCASSAGHIEYFGPGTRLLVL.

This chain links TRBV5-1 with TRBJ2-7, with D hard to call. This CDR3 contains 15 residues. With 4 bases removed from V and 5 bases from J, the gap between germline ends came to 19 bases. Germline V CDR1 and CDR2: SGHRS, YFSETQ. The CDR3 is CASSIQSLGWHEQYF. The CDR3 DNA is TGCGCCAGCAGCATACAGTCTCTGGGCTGGCACGAGCAGTACTTC.

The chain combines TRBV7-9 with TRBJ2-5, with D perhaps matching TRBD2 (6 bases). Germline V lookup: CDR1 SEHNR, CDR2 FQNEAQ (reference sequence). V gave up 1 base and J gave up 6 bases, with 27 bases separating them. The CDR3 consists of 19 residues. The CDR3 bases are TGTGCCAGCAGCTTAGTTCTAGCGATAACCCCTCCGTTCGTCCAGACCCAGTACTTC. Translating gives CASSLVLAITPPFVQTQYF.

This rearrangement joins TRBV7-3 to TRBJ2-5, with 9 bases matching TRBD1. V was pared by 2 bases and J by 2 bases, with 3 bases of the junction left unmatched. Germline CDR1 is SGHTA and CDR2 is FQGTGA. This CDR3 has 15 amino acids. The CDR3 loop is CASSLGGQGQETQYF. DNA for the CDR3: TGTGCCAGCAGCTTAGGGGGACAGGGTCAAGAGACCCAGTACTTC.

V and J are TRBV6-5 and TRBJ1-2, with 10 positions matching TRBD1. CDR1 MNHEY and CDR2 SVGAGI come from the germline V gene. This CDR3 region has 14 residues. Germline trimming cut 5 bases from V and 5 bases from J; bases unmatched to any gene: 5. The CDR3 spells CASSTRTGGYGYTF. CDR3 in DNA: TGTGCCAGCAGTACGCGGACAGGGGGTTATGGCTACACCTTC.

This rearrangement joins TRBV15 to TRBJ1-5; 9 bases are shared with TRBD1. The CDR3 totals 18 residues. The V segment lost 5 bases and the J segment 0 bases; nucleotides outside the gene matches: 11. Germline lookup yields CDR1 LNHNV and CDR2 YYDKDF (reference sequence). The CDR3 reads CATSPPGWDRDSNQPQHF. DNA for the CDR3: TGTGCCACCAGCCCCCCTGGGTGGGACAGGGATAGCAATCAGCCCCAGCATTTT.

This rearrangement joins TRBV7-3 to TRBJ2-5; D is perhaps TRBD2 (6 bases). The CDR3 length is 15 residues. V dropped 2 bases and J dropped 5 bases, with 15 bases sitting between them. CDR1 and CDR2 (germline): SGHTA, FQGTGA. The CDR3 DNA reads TGTGCCAGCAGCTTAGTGTCCGGGGGTCTGGAGACCCAGTACTTC. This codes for CASSLVSGGLETQYF.

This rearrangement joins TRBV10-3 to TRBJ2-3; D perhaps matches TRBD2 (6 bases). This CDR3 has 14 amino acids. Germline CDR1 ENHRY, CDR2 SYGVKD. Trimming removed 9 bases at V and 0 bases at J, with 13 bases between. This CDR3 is CAILGGRSTDTQYF. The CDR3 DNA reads TGTGCCATTCTGGGGGGAAGAAGCACAGATACGCAGTATTTT.

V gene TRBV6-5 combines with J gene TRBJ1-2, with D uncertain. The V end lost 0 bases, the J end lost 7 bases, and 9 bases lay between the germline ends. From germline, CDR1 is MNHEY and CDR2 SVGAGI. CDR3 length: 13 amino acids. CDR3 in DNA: TGTGCCAGCAGTTACTCGAGTATTCGTGGCTACACCTTC. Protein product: CASSYSSIRGYTF.

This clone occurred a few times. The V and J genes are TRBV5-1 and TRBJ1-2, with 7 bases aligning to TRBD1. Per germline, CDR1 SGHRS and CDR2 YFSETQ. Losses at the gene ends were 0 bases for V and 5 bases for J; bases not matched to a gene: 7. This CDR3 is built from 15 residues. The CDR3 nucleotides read TGCGCCAGCAGCTTGGATGGACAGGAGGGATATGGCTACACCTTC. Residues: CASSLDGQEGYGYTF.

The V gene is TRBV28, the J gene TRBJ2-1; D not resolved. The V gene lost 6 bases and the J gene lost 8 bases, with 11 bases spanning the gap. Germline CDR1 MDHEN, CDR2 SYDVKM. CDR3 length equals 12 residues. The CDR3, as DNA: TGTGCCAGCAGCCTAAACTTGCATGAGCAGTTCTTC. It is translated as CASSLNLHEQFF.

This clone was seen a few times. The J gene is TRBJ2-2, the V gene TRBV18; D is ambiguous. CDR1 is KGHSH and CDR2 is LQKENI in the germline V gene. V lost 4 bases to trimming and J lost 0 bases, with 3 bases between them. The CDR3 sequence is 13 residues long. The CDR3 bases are TGTGCCAGCTCACTTTCGAACACCGGGGAGCTGTTTTTT. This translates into CASSLSNTGELFF. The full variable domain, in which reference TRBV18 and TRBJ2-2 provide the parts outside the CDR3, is NAGVMQNPRHLVRRRGQEARLRCSPMKGHSHVYWYRQLPEEGLKFMVYLQKENIIDESGMPKERFSAEFPKEGPSILRIQQVVRGDSAAYFCASSLSNTGELFFGEGSRLTVL.

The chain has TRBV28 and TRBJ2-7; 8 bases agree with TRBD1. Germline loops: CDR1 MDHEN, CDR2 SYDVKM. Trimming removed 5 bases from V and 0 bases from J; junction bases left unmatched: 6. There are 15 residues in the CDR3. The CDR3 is CASSPPGQVSYEQYF. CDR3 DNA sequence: TGTGCCAGCAGTCCGCCGGGACAGGTCTCCTACGAGCAGTACTTC.

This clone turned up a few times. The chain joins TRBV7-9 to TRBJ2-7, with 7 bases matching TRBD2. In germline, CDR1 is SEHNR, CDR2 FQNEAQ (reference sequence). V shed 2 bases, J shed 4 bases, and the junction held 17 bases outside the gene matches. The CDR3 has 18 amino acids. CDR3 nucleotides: TGTGCCAGCAGCTTAAAAAATCATCGAGCGGGACCTCTTTACGAGCAGTACTTC. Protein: CASSLKNHRAGPLYEQYF.

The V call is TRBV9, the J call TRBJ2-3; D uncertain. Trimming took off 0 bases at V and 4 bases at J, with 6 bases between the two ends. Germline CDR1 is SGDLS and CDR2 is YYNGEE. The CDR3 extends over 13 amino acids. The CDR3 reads CASSVDLPDTQYF. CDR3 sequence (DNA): TGTGCCAGCAGCGTAGATCTCCCAGATACGCAGTATTTT.

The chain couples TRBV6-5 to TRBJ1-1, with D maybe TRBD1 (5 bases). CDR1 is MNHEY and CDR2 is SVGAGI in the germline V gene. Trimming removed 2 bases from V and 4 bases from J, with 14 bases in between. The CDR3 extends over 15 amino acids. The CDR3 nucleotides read TGTGCCAGCAGTTACGGGGCAGGGCATGGCACTGAAGCTTTCTTT. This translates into CASSYGAGHGTEAFF.

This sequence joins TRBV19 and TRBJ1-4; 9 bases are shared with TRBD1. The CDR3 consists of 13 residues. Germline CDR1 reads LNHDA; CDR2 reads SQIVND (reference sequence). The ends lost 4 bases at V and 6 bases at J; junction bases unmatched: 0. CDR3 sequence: CASSRDRDEKLFF. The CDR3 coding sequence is TGTGCCAGTAGTAGGGACAGGGATGAAAAACTGTTTTTT. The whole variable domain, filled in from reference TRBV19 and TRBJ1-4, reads DGGITQSPKYLFRKEGQNVTLSCEQNLNHDAMYWYRQDPGQGLRLIYYSQIVNDFQKGDIAEGYSVSREKKESFPLTVTSAQKNPTAFYLCASSRDRDEKLFFGSGTQLSVL.

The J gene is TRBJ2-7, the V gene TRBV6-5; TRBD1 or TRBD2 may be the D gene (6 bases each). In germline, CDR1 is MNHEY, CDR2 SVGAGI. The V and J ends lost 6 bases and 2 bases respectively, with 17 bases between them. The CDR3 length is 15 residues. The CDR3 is CASRREATGTYEQYF. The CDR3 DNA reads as TGTGCCAGCAGGAGGGAGGCGACAGGAACCTACGAGCAGTACTTC.

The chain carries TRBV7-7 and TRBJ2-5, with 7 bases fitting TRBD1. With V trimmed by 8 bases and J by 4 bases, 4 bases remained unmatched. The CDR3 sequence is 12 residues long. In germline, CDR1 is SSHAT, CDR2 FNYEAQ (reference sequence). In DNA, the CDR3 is TGTGCCAGCGGGACAGAAGGAGAGACCCAGTACTTC. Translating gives CASGTEGETQYF.

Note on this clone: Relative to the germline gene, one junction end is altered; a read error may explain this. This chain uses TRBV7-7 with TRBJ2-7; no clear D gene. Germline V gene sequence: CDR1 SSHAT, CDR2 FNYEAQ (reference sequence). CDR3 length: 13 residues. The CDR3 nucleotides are TGTGCTAGCAGCGCCGGGTCTACCTACGAGCAGTACTTC. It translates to CASSAGSTYEQYF. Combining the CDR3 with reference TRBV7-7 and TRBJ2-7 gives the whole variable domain GAGVSQSPRYKVTKRGQDVTLRCDPISSHATLYWYQQALGQGPEFLTYFNYEAQPDKSGLPSDRFSAERPEGSISTLTIQRTEQRDSAMYRCASSAGSTYEQYFGPGTRLTVT.

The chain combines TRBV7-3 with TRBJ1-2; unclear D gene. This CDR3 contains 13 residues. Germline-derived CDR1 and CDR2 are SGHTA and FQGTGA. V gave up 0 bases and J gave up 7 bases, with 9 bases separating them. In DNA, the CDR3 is TGTGCCAGCAGCTTAACGGAAGGAGGTGGCTACACCTTC. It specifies CASSLTEGGGYTF.

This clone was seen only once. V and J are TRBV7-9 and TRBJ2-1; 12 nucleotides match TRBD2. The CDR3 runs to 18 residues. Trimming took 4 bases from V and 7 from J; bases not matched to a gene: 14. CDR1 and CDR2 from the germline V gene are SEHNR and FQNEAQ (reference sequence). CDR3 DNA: TGTGCCAGCAGCTCCCCCCTGATGGGACTAGCGGGTGCTAATGAGCAGTTCTTC. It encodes CASSSPLMGLAGANEQFF. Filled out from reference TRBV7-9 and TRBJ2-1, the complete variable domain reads DTGVSQNPRHKITKRGQNVTFRCDPISEHNRLYWYRQTLGQGPEFLTYFQNEAQLEKSRLLSDRFSAERPKGSFSTLEIQRTEQGDSAMYLCASSSPLMGLAGANEQFFGPGTRLTVL.